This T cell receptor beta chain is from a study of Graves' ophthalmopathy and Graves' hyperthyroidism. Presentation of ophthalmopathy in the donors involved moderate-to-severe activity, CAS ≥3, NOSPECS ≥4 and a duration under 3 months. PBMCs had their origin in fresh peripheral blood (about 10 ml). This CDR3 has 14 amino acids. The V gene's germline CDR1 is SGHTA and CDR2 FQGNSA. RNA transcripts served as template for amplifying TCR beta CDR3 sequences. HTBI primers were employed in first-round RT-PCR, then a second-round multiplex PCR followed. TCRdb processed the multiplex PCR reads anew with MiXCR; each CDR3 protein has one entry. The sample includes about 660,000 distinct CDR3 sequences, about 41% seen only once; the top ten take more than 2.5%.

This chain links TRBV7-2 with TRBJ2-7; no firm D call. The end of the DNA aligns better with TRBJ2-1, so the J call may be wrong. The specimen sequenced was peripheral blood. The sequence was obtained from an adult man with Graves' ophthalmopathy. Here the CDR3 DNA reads TGTGCCAGCAGCTGGAAGGAGAACTACAATGAGCAGTTCTTC. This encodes CASSWKENYNEQFF.